A single sample gave rise to the 16 T cell receptor beta chains below, sequenced in a study of beta chain features in type 1 diabetes. Since all of the isolated RNA was reverse transcribed, expressed TCRB transcripts were what got sequenced. Data came from immunoSEQ multiplex PCR; TCRdb stores just in-frame clones and leaves some out. The sample shows 330,000 or so clones, 14% of them seen only once. The specimen sequenced was central memory CD4+ T cells from blood. Receptor source: a man under 40 in good health.

This chain joins TRBV9 and TRBJ2-5; D may be TRBD2 (5 bases). The CDR3 spans 15 residues. V was pared by 2 bases and J by 4 bases, with 15 bases between. Germline values: CDR1 SGDLS, CDR2 YYNGEE. CDR3 region: CASSVQAGMRETQYF. As DNA, the CDR3 is TGTGCCAGCAGCGTCCAGGCGGGCATGAGAGAGACCCAGTACTTC.

Note on this clone: A read error may be the cause here, since a much bigger clone is one base away. The chain links TRBV14 to TRBJ2-3, with no clear D. The CDR3 totals 13 residues. CDR1 and CDR2 (germline): SGHDN, FVKESK. Deletions cut 5 bases from V and 0 bases from J, with 6 bases between. The CDR3 spells CASSSYSTDTQYF. CDR3 in DNA: TGTGCCAGCAGCTCCTACAGCACAGATACGCAGTATTTT. Variable domain in full (rest from reference TRBV14 and TRBJ2-3): EAGVTQFPSHSVIEKGQTVTLRCDPISGHDNLYWYRRVMGKEIKFLLHFVKESKQDESGMPNNRFLAERTGGTYSTLKVQPAELEDSGVYFCASSSYSTDTQYFGPGTRLTVL.

V gene TRBV7-9 combines with J gene TRBJ1-2; possibly TRBD1 for D (6 bases). Per germline, CDR1 SEHNR and CDR2 FQNEAQ (reference sequence). The CDR3 is 12 residues long. V gave up 7 bases and J gave up 8 bases, with 14 bases separating them. CDR3 residues: CASNREVAGYTF. CDR3 DNA sequence: TGTGCCAGCAACAGGGAGGTGGCGGGCTACACCTTC.

This sequence joins TRBV25-1 and TRBJ2-7; the D call may be TRBD1 or TRBD2 (5 bases each). The germline CDR1 and CDR2 sequences are MGHDK and SYGVNS. The length of the CDR3 is 13 residues. Deletions cut 3 bases from V and 6 bases from J, with 12 bases between. In DNA, the CDR3 is TGTGCCAGCAGTGAGGGGGACCTAACCGAGCAGTACGTC. Translation: CASSEGDLTEQYV.

The CDR3 is CASSFLIAGGMSYEQYF. For the CDR3, the DNA is TGTGCCAGCAGCTTCTTGATAGCGGGGGGGATGTCCTACGAGCAGTACTTC. The rearrangement uses TRBV11-2 and TRBJ2-7; 11 positions match TRBD2. This CDR3 comprises 17 residues. The germline V gene has CDR1 SGHAT and CDR2 FQNNGV. With V trimmed by 3 bases and J by 1 base, 8 bases remained unmatched.

The chain uses TRBV4-1 and TRBJ1-2; 7 bases agree with TRBD1. Germline assignment: CDR1 MGHRA and CDR2 YSYEKL. The CDR3 loop spans 16 amino acids. Trimming removed 0 bases from V and 4 bases from J; junction bases left unmatched: 8. As DNA, the CDR3 is TGCGCCAGCAGCCAAGAATTCACGGGACAGAGCTATGGCTACACCTTC. The encoded protein is CASSQEFTGQSYGYTF.

The V call is TRBV19, the J call TRBJ2-3; 8 bases line up with TRBD2. V dropped 5 bases and J dropped 1; count of bases not matched to a gene: 2. CDR1 and CDR2 (germline): LNHDA, SQIVND (reference sequence). The CDR3 totals 14 residues. The CDR3 loop is CASSFSGGTDTQYF. The CDR3 DNA follows: TGTGCCAGTAGTTTTAGCGGGGGCACAGATACGCAGTATTTT.

This clone turned up a few times. The same CDR3 also results from other DNA sequences found in this sample. CDR3 nucleotides: TGTGCCAGCAGCCTCCTAGGGTTCAGCAATCAGCCCCAGCATTTT. It yields the protein CASSLLGFSNQPQHF. This chain uses TRBV5-6 with TRBJ1-5; D is unclear. CDR1 SGHDT and CDR2 YYEEEE come from the germline V gene. Trimming pared 4 bases from V and 1 base from J, leaving 12 bases between. The CDR3 is 15 residues long.

This chain links TRBV28 with TRBJ2-3, with a weak D call TRBD2 (6 bases). CDR1 and CDR2 from the germline V gene are MDHEN and SYDVKM. Trimming removed 3 bases at V and 2 bases at J, with 12 bases between. The CDR3 loop spans 15 amino acids. The CDR3 coding sequence is TGTGCCAGCAGTTTTATTCGGGGACTCACAGATACGCAGTATTTT. This encodes CASSFIRGLTDTQYF.

This clone was counted between two and nine times. The chain employs TRBV7-2 and TRBJ1-3; perhaps TRBD1 as D (6 bases). The CDR3 consists of 14 residues. The germline gives CDR1 SGHTA, CDR2 FQGNSA. Trimming removed 5 bases from V and 5 bases from J, with 13 bases in between. CDR3 in amino acids: CASSPGRGRNTIYF. As DNA, the CDR3 is TGTGCCAGCAGCCCTGGGAGGGGGAGAAACACCATATATTTT.

The gene calls are TRBV10-2 and TRBJ1-3; unclear D gene. Per germline, CDR1 WSHSY and CDR2 SAAADI. Trimming cost V 1 base and J 2 bases, with 6 bases left between them. This CDR3 has 14 amino acids. CDR3 nucleotides: TGCGCCAGCAGTGAGTGGATGACTGGAAACACCATATATTTT. This translates into CASSEWMTGNTIYF.

Ten or more counts support this clone. This chain connects TRBV7-8 to TRBJ2-5; TRBD2 aligns across 13 bases. J gave up 4 bases and V 5 bases, and 7 bases lay outside the gene matches. Per the germline V gene, CDR1 is SGHVS and CDR2 is FQNEAQ. The CDR3 spans 16 residues. CDR3 nucleotides: TGTGCCAGCAGCGGCACTAGCGGGGGGGCCTTAGAGACCCAGTACTTC. It encodes CASSGTSGGALETQYF.

This clone was picked up many times. The chain is built from TRBV23-1 and TRBJ1-4; 7 bases map to TRBD1. TRBV23-1 is an ORF, with its function uncertain. There are 17 residues in the CDR3. The V and J ends lost 0 bases and 6 bases, in that order; junction bases with no gene match: 10. This chain's CDR3 is CASSQSPTGKVDEKLFF. The CDR3 coding sequence is TGCGCCAGCAGTCAATCCCCGACAGGGAAAGTTGATGAAAAACTGTTTTTT.

This rearrangement joins TRBV19 to TRBJ1-5; maybe TRBD1 (5 bases). V lost 7 bases and J lost 5, with 18 bases in between. CDR1 LNHDA and CDR2 SQIVND come from the germline V gene (reference sequence). The CDR3 runs 15 residues. The CDR3 nucleotides read TGTGCCAGTAACGGGGCAGGGATTTCGGATCAGCCCCAGCATTTT. It specifies CASNGAGISDQPQHF. Together with reference TRBV19 and TRBJ1-5, the CDR3 gives the full variable domain: DGGITQSPKYLFRKEGQNVTLSCEQNLNHDAMYWYRQDPGQGLRLIYYSQIVNDFQKGDIAEGYSVSREKKESFPLTVTSAQKNPTAFYLCASNGAGISDQPQHFGDGTRLSIL.

Ten or more counts support this clone. The rearrangement uses TRBV6-5 and TRBJ1-6; 11 positions agree with TRBD1. The V gene's germline CDR1 is MNHEY and CDR2 SVGAGI. This CDR3 is 16 amino acids long. V lost 2 bases to trimming and J lost 9 bases; unmatched junction nucleotides: 6. The CDR3 nucleotides are TGTGCCAGCAGTTACGTGGGACAGGGGGGATCTTCACCCCTCCACTTT. Translated, it gives CASSYVGQGGSSPLHF.

This clone was counted at least ten times. The chain uses TRBV6-4 and TRBJ2-1; weak D call: TRBD1 (6 bases). The CDR3 extends over 13 amino acids. The germline V gene encodes CDR1 MRHNA and CDR2 SNTAGT. The germline V and J ends were trimmed by 6 bases and 9 bases, with 15 bases remaining between them. As DNA, the CDR3 is TGTGCCAGCAGCGAACAGGGAACGGGTGAGCAGTTCTTC. It yields the protein CASSEQGTGEQFF.